This TCR beta chain derives from a study of T cell responses to AZD1222 COVID-19 vaccine. Broader study findings: Baseline antibody screening turned up just a handful of seropositive AZD1222 recipients.

Remarks on this clone: Its antigen is currently unknown.

The germline gives CDR1 SEHNR, CDR2 FQNEAQ (reference sequence). The V and J ends lost 5 bases and 4 bases respectively, with 15 bases between them. This CDR3 has 15 amino acids. Libraries were prepared by immunoSEQ multiplex PCR; TCRdb keeps only in-frame clonotypes and omits some of them. The sample holds 120,000 or so clones, just under 95% seen once. This clonotype was obtained from an adult in good health. The source was peripheral blood, collected on day 0 of AZD1222 vaccination. V and J are TRBV7-9 and TRBJ1-3, with a tentative D call TRBD1 (6 bases). This CDR3 is CASSIGQTVGNTIYF. In DNA, the CDR3 is TGTGCCAGCAGCATCGGACAGACGGTAGGAAACACCATATATTTT.